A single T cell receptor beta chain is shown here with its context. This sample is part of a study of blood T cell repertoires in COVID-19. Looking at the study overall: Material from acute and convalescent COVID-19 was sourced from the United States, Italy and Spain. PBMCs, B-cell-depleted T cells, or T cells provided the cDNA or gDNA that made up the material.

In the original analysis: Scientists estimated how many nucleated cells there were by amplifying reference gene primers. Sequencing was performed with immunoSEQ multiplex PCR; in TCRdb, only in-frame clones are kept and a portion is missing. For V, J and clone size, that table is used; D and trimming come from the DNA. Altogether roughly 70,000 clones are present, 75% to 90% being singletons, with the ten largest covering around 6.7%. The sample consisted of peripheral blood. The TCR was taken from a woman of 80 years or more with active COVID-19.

In DNA, the CDR3 is TGTGCCAGCAGGGGTCCCGGGACTAGCGGGAGGGCCTCTGGCTCCCTCAATGAGCAGTTCTTC. The encoded protein is CASRGPGTSGRASGSLNEQFF. V gene TRBV2 combines with J gene TRBJ2-1; 16 positions match TRBD2. CDR1 is SNHLY, CDR2 FYNNEI, per germline. The CDR3 is 21 residues long. V shed 6 bases, J shed 6 bases, and the junction held 20 bases outside the gene matches.